This T cell receptor (beta chain) was identified during a study of patients and donors after allogeneic stem cell transplantation. TCRdb re-derived calls from the RT-PCR reads in MiXCR, one entry per CDR3 protein. Of over 350,000 distinct CDR3 sequences listed, approximately 16% were seen once; the top ten hold around 7.2%. This clonotype was found many times. Sequencing was carried out using blood, either unsorted or a sorted T cell fraction (not recorded which). This clonotype was sampled from a human donor who was either an allogeneic HSCT recipient or a stem cell or donor lymphocyte infusion donor (not recorded which). It is not recorded whose cells these are; they may come from a transplant donor.

The CDR3 loop reads CASELMFGNTEAFF. DNA of the CDR3: TGTGCCAGCGAATTAATGTTTGGGAACACTGAAGCTTTCTTT. The chain joins TRBV7-9 to TRBJ1-1, with D unresolved. The germline V gene encodes CDR1 SEHNR and CDR2 FQNEAQ (reference sequence). The CDR3 totals 14 residues. The V end was cut by 8 bases, the J end by 1 base, with 14 bases between.